This T cell receptor beta chain stems from a study of blood T cell repertoires in COVID-19. Across the study: Acute and convalescent COVID-19 specimens originated in the United States, Italy and Spain. PBMCs, B-cell-depleted T cells, or T cells were the source of the cDNA or gDNA that made up the material.

In the authors' methods: The authors estimated nucleated cell counts from reference gene primer amplification. Produced via immunoSEQ multiplex PCR; TCRdb's table is partial and in-frame only. V, J and clone size were drawn from that table, and D and trimming were deduced from the DNA. The sample carries hundreds of thousands of clones, roughly 88% recorded once. This CDR3 has 13 residues. Trimming stripped 8 bases from V and 5 bases from J, with 16 bases between. Germline-derived CDR1 and CDR2 are GTSNPN and SVGIG (reference sequence). This sequence was found in a woman in her thirties with active or convalescent COVID-19. The sequencing sample was made of peripheral blood. This chain uses TRBV30 with TRBJ2-1, with D possibly TRBD1 on 5 matching bases. The DNA for the CDR3 is TGTGCCGGAACGAAGGGGTACGACAATGAGCAGTTCTTC. Translated: CAGTKGYDNEQFF.